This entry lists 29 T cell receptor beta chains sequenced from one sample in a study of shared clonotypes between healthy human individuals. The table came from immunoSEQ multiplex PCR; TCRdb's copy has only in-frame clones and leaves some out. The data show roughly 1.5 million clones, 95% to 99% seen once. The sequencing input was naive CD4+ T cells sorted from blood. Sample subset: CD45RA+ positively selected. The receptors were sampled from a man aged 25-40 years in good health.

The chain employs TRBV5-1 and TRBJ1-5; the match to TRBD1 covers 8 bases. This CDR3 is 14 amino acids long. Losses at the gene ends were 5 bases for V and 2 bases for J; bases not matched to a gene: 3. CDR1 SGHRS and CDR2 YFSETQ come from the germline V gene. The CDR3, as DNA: TGCGCCAGCAGACCGACAGGGGGCAATCAGCCCCAGCATTTT. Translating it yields CASRPTGGNQPQHF.

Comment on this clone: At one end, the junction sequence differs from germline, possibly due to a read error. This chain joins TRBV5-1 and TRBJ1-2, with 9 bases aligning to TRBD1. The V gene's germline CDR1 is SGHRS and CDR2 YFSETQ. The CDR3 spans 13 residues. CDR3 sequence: CASSLSVTGGFTF. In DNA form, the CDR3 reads TGCGCCAGCAGCTTGTCCGTAACAGGGGGCTTCACCTTC.

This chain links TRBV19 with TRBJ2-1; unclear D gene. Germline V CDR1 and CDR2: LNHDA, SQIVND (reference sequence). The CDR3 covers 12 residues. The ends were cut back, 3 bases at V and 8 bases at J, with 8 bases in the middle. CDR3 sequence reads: CASSIFRDEQFF. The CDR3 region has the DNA TGTGCCAGTAGTATTTTTAGGGATGAGCAGTTCTTC.

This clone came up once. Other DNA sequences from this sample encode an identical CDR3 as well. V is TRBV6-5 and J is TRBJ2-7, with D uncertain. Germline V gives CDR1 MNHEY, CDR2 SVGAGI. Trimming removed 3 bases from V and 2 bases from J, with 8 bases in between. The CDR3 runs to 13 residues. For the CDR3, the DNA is TGTGCCAGCAGTTATTCAAGAACCTACGAGCAGTACTTC. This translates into CASSYSRTYEQYF.

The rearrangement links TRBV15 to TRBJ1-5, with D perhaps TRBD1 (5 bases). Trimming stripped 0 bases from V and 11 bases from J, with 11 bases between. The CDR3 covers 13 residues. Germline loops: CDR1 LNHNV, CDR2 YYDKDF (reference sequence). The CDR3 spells CATSRDGGGTQHF. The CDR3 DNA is TGTGCCACCAGCAGAGATGGGGGTGGGACCCAGCATTTT.

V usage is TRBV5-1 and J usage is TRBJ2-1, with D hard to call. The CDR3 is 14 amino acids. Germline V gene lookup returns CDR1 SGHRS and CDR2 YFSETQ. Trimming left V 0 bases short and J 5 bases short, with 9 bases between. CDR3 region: CASSLGGVHNEQFF. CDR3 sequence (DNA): TGCGCCAGCAGCTTGGGGGGTGTTCACAATGAGCAGTTCTTC. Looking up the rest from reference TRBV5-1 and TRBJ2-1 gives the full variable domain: KAGVTQTPRYLIKTRGQQVTLSCSPISGHRSVSWYQQTPGQGLQFLFEYFSETQRNKGNFPGRFSGRQFSNSRSEMNVSTLELGDSALYLCASSLGGVHNEQFFGPGTRLTVL.

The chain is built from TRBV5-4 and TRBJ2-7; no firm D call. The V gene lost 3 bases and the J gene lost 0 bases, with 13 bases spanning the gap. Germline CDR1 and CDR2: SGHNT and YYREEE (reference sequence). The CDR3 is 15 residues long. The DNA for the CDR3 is TGTGCCAGCAGCTCTCCTAACAGAAGCTCCTACGAGCAGTACTTC. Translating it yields CASSSPNRSSYEQYF.

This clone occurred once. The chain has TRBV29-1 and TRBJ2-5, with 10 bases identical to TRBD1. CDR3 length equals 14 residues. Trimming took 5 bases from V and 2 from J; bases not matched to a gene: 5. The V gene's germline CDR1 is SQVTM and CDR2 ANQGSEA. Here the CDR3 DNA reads TGCAGCGTTAGGGACAGGGGAAGGCAAGAGACCCAGTACTTC. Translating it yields CSVRDRGRQETQYF.

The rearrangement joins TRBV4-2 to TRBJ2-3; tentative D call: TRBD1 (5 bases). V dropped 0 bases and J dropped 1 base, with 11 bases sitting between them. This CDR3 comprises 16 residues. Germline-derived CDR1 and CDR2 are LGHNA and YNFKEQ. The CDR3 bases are TGTGCCAGCAGCCAAGATTCAGGGTTCGGCACAGATACGCAGTATTTT. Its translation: CASSQDSGFGTDTQYF.

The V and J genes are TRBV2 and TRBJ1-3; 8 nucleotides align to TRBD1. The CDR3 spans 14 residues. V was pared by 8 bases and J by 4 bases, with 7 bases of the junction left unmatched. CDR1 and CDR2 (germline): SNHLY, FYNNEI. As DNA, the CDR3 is TGTGCCAGCCTAGACAGGGGTGGAGGAAACACCATATATTTT. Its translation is CASLDRGGGNTIYF.

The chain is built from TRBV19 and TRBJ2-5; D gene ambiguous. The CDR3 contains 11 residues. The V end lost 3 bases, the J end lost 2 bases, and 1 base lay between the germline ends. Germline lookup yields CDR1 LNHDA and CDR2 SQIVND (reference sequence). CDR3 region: CASSMQETQYF. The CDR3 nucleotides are TGTGCCAGTAGTATGCAAGAGACCCAGTACTTC.

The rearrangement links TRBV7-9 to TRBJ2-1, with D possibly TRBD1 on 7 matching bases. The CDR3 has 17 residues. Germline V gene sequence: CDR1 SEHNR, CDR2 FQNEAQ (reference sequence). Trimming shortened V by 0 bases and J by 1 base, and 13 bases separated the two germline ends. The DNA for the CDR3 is TGTGCCAGCAGCTTAGCGTGGAGGGGGCGGTCCTACAATGAGCAGTTCTTC. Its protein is CASSLAWRGRSYNEQFF.

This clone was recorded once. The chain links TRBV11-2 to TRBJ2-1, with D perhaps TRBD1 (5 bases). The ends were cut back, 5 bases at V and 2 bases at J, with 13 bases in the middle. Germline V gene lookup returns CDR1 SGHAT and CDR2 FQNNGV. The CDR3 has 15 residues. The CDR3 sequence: CASSPVRGPYNEQFF. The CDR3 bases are TGTGCCAGCAGCCCGGTTAGGGGTCCCTACAATGAGCAGTTCTTC. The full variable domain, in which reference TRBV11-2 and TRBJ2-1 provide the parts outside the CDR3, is EAGVAQSPRYKIIEKRQSVAFWCNPISGHATLYWYQQILGQGPKLLIQFQNNGVVDDSQLPKDRFSAERLKGVDSTLKIQPAKLEDSAVYLCASSPVRGPYNEQFFGPGTRLTVL.

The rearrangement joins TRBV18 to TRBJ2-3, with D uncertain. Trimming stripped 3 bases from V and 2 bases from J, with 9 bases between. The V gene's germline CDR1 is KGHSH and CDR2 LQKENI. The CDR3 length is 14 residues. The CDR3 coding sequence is TGTGCCAGCTCACCTATCGGATACACAGATACGCAGTATTTT. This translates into CASSPIGYTDTQYF. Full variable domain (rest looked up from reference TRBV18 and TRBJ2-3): NAGVMQNPRHLVRRRGQEARLRCSPMKGHSHVYWYRQLPEEGLKFMVYLQKENIIDESGMPKERFSAEFPKEGPSILRIQQVVRGDSAAYFCASSPIGYTDTQYFGPGTRLTVL.

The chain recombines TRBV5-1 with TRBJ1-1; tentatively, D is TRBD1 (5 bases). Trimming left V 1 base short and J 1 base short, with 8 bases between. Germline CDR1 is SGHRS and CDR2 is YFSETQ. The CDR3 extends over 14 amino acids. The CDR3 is CASSLRQPNTEAFF. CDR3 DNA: TGCGCCAGCAGCTTGAGACAGCCGAACACTGAAGCTTTCTTT.

CDR3 loop: CASSGSTKINYGYTF. CDR3 DNA sequence: TGTGCCAGCAGCGGGTCCACGAAAATTAACTATGGCTACACCTTC. This chain links TRBV9 with TRBJ1-2; the D is unclear. The germline gives CDR1 SGDLS, CDR2 YYNGEE. This CDR3 has 15 residues. V lost 3 bases, J lost 1 base, and 13 bases lay in between.

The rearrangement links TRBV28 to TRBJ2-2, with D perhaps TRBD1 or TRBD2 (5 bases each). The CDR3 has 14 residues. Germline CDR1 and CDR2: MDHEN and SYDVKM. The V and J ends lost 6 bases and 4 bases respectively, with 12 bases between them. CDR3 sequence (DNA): TGTGCCAGCAGGAGACCTGGGGGCACCGGGGAGCTGTTTTTT. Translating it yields CASRRPGGTGELFF.

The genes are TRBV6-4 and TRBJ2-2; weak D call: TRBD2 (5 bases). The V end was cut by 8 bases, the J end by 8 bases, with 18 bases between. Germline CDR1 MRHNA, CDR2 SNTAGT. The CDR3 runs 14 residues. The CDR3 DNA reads TGTGCCAGCGCCAGAACCTGGACGGGGGGGGAGCTGTTTTTT. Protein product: CASARTWTGGELFF.

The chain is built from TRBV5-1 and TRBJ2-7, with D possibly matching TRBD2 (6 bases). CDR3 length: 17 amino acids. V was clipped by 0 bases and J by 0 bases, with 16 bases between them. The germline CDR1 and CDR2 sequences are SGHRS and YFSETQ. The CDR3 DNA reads TGCGCCAGCAGCTTGGCTTTCTCGGGCGGGGCCTCCTACGAGCAGTACTTC. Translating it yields CASSLAFSGGASYEQYF.

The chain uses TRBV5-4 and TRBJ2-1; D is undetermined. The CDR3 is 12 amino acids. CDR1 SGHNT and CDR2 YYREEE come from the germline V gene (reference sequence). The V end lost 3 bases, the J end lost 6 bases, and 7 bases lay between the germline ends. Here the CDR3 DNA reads TGTGCCAGCAGCTATCGGAGCAATGAGCAGTTCTTC. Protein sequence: CASSYRSNEQFF.

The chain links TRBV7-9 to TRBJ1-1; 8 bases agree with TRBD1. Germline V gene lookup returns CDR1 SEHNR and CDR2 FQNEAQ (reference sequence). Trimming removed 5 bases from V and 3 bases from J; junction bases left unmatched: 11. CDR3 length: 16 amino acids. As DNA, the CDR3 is TGTGCCAGCAGCCCCCCACAGGGGGTGGGGGACACTGAAGCTTTCTTT. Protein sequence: CASSPPQGVGDTEAFF.

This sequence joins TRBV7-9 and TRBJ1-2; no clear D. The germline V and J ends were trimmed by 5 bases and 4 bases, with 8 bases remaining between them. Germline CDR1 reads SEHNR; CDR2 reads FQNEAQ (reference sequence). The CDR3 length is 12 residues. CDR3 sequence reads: CASSQPLYGYTF. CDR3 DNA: TGTGCCAGCAGCCAACCTCTCTATGGCTACACCTTC.

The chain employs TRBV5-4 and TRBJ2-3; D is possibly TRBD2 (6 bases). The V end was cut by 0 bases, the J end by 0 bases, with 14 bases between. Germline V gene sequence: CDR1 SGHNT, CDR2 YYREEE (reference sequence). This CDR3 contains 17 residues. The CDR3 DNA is TGTGCCAGCAGCTTGGGAGGGAGGCGGACTAGCACAGATACGCAGTATTTT. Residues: CASSLGGRRTSTDTQYF.

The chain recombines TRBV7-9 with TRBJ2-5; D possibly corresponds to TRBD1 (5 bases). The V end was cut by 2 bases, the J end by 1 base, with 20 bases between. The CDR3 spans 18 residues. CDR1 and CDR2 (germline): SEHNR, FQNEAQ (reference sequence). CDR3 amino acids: CASSLWVFREFAQETQYF. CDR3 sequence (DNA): TGTGCCAGCAGCTTATGGGTATTCAGGGAATTCGCCCAAGAGACCCAGTACTTC.

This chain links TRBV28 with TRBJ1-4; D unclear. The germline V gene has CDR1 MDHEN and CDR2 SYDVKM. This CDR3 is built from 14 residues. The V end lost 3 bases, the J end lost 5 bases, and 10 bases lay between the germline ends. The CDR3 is CASSFGVTNEKLFF. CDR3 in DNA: TGTGCCAGCAGTTTCGGGGTGACGAATGAAAAACTGTTTTTT. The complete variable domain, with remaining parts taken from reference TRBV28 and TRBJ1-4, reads DVKVTQSSRYLVKRTGEKVFLECVQDMDHENMFWYRQDPGLGLRLIYFSYDVKMKEKGDIPEGYSVSREKKERFSLILESASTNQTSMYLCASSFGVTNEKLFFGSGTQLSVL.

CDR3 sequence reads: CASGDRDSDTQYF. The CDR3 DNA reads as TGTGCCAGCGGGGACAGGGATTCAGATACGCAGTATTTT. V and J are TRBV27 and TRBJ2-3; TRBD1 matches at 9 bases. This CDR3 is 13 amino acids long. After removal of 8 bases from V and 4 bases from J, the junction contained 4 bases not matched to a gene. Germline CDR1 reads MNHEY; CDR2 reads SMNVEV (reference sequence).

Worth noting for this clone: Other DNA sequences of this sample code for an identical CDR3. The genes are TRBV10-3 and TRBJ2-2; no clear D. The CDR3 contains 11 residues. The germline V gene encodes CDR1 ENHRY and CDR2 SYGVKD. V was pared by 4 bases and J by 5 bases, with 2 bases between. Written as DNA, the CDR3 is TGTGCCATCAGTGGAACCGGGGAGCTGTTTTTT. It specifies CAISGTGELFF.

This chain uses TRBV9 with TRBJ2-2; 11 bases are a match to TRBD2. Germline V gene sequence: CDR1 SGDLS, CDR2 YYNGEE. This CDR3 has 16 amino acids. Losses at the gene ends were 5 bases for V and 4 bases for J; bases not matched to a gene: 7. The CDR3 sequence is CASSATSGRGTGELFF. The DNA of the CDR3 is TGTGCCAGCAGTGCAACTAGCGGGAGAGGCACCGGGGAGCTGTTTTTT.

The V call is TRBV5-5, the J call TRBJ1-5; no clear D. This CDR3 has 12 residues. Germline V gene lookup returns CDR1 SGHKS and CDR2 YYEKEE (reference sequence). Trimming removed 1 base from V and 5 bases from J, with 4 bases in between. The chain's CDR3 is CASSLNDQPQHF. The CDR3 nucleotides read TGTGCCAGCAGCTTGAATGATCAGCCCCAGCATTTT. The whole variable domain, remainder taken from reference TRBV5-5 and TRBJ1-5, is DAGVTQSPTHLIKTRGQQVTLRCSPISGHKSVSWYQQVLGQGPQFIFQYYEKEERGRGNFPDRFSARQFPNYSSELNVNALLLGDSALYLCASSLNDQPQHFGDGTRLSIL.